What follows is one TCR beta chain and its context. This clone appeared once. Its antigen target is currently unknown. Qualities for individual bases were not recorded, and no much larger clone is one base off. This specimen comes from a study of blood T cell repertoires in COVID-19 (dated by TCRdb to the early 2020s). Regarding the research as a whole: Collaborator samples came from the United States, Italy and Spain and covered acute and convalescent phases of COVID-19. A de-identified subject ID, COVID-19 status, age in years and sex were almost always included in the sample metadata. Samples were obtained from the ongoing ImmuneRACE study (first 160 participants) and from over a thousand subjects provided by 6 global collaborators. Where available, HLA class I and class II types were obtained from metadata supplied by the sample provider rather than from assay-based typing. A freely available public database, intended as a resource for researchers studying the immune response to SARS-CoV-2, is where the repertoires were released. Subjects who had been exposed to COVID-19, were actively infected with it, or had recovered from it provided the deeply sampled blood TCRbeta repertoires that made up the dataset. The prospective study material was composed of cDNA or gDNA derived from T cells, B-cell-depleted T cells, or PBMCs. General study outcomes and caveats: Clinical and demographic metadata were provided uncurated, with the amount varying by source and participant.

One collaborating source in Seattle enrolled patients during active infection and followed them longitudinally through the course of disease. Whole blood was collected in K2EDTA tubes by collaborating institutions according to the institutions' own protocols. For TCRbeta analysis, collaborators shipped samples as frozen whole blood, isolated PBMCs, or DNA extracted from either of those sample types. The immunoSEQ Assay, a bias-controlled multiplex PCR, was used to amplify TCRbeta CDR3 regions from genomic DNA. From the authors' description of their analysis: Within the assay, amplification of reference gene primers was used to estimate how many nucleated cells each sample contained. To quantify the absolute abundance of each unique TCRbeta CDR3 rearrangement, sequence reads were collapsed and filtered. For each sample, productive Simpson clonality was calculated by taking the square root of Simpson's diversity index across productive rearrangements. As stored in TCRdb, this immuneACCESS dataset retains in-frame rearrangements with V and J assigned. A fraction of the clones does not appear; measured against another copy, unresolved V genes explain less than half of the discrepancy, and the remainder lacks a known reason. The V and J calls and the clone size are those of that table, but D and trimming were determined from the DNA. Recorded for this sample are some 180,000 clones; 70% to 90% of them occurred a single time. The ten largest clones take up 15% to 20% of the sample.

CDR1 and CDR2 were assigned from the germline V gene as SNHLY and FYNNEI. From its cysteine to its phenylalanine, the CDR3 spans 14 amino acids. The sequence is cut down to CDR3 DNA, 42 bases in frame from base 1. V and J are truncated by 7 bases and 5 bases respectively, leaving an intervening sequence of 17 bases. The clonotype was recovered from a man in his fifties or sixties with COVID-19, enrolled during active disease. The V and J segments used are TRBV2 and TRBJ1-1; matching of 6 bases hints at TRBD1 as the D gene. The sequenced sample was peripheral blood. The CDR3 reads CASTLRGGGTEAFF. The DNA reads TGTGCCAGCACCCTTAGGGGGGGTGGGACTGAAGCTTTCTTT.